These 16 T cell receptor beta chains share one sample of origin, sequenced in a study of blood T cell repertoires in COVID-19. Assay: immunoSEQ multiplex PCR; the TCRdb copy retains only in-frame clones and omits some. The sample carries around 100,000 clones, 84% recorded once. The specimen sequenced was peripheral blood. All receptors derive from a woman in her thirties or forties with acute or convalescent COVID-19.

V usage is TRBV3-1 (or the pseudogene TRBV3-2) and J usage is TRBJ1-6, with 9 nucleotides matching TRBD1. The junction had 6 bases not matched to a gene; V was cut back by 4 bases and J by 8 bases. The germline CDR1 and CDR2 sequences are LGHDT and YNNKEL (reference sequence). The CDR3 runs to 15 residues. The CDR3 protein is CASSLSGTGYSPLHF. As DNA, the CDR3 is TGTGCCAGCAGCCTATCCGGGACAGGGTATTCACCCCTCCACTTT.

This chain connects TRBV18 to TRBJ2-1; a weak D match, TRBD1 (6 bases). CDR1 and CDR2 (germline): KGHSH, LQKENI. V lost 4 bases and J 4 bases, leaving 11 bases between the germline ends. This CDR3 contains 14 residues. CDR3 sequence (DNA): TGTGCCAGCTCACTTAACAGGGTTTACAATGAGCAGTTCTTC. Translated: CASSLNRVYNEQFF.

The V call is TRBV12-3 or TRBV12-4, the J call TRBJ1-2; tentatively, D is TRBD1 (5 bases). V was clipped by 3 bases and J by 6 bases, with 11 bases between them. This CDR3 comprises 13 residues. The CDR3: CASSLEGRNGYTF. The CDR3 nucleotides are TGTGCCAGCAGTTTGGAGGGGAGAAATGGCTACACCTTC.

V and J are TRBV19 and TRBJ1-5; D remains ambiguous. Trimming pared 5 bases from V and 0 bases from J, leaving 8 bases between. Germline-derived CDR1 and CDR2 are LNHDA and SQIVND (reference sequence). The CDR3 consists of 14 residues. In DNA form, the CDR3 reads TGTGCCAGTAGTCTCGAGAATAGCAATCAGCCCCAGCATTTT. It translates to CASSLENSNQPQHF.

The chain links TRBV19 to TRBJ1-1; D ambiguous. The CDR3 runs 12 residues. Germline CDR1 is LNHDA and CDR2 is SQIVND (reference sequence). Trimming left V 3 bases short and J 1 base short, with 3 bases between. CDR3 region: CASSIQNTEAFF. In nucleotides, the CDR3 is TGTGCCAGTAGTATCCAGAACACTGAAGCTTTCTTT.

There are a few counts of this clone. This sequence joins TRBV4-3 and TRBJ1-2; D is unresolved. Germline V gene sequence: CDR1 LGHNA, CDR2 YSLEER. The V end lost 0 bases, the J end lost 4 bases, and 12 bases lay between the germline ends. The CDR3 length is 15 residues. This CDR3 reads CASSQDLGRIYGYTF. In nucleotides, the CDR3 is TGCGCCAGCAGCCAAGATCTTGGGAGGATCTATGGCTACACCTTC.

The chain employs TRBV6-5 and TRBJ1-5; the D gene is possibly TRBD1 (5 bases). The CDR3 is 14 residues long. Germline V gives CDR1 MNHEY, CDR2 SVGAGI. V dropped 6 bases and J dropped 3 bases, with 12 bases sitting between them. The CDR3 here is CASSPGGSNQPQHF. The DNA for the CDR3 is TGTGCCAGCAGCCCCGGGGGGTCCAATCAGCCCCAGCATTTT.

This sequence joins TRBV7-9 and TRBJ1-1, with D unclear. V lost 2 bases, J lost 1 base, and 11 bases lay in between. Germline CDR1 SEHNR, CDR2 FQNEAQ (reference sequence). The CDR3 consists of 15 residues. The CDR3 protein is CASSLKDLPNTEAFF. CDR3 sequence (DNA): TGTGCCAGCAGCTTAAAGGACTTGCCGAACACTGAAGCTTTCTTT.

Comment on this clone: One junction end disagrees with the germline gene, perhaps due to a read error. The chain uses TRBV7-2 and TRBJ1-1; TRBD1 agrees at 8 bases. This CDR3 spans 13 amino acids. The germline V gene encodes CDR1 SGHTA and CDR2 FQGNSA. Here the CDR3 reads CASTRGQTTGAFF. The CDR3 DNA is TGTGCCAGCACCAGGGGGCAGACCACTGGAGCTTTCTTT.

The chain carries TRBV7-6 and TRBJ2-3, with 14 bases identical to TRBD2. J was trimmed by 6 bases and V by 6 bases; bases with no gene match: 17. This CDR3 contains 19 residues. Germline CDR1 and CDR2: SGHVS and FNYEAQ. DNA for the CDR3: TGTGCCAGCAGTTCCAAGGCGGGACTAGCGGGGGCCCCGGGGGATACGCAGTATTTT. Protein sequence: CASSSKAGLAGAPGDTQYF.

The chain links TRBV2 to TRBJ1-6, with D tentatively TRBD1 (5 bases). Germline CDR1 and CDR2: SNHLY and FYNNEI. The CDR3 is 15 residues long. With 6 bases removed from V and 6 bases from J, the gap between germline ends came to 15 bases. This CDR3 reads CASRIYQGSNSPLHF. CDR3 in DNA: TGTGCCAGCAGGATCTATCAGGGATCTAATTCACCCCTCCACTTT.

The CDR3 coding sequence is TGCGCCAGCAGCCAAGATCTAGCGGGGGGTGGTGATGAGCAGTTCTTC. Protein: CASSQDLAGGGDEQFF. The chain has TRBV4-1 and TRBJ2-1; 11 bases map to TRBD2. The CDR3 runs to 16 residues. CDR1 MGHRA and CDR2 YSYEKL come from the germline V gene. J gave up 8 bases and V 0 bases, and 6 bases lay outside the gene matches.

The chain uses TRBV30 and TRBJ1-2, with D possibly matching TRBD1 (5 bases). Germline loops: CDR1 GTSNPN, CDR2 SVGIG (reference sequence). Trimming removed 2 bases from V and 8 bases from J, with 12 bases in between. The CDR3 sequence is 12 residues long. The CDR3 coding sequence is TGTGCCTGGAGTCGGGGGTTCGAGGGCTACACCTTC. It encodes CAWSRGFEGYTF.

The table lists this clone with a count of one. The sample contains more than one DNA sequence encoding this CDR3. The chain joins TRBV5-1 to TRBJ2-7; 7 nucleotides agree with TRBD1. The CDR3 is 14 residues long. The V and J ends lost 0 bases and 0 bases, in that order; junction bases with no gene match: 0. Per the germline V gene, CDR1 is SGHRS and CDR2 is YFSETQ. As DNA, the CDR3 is TGCGCCAGCAGCTTGGCAGGGGGCTCCTACGAGCAGTACTTC. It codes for CASSLAGGSYEQYF.

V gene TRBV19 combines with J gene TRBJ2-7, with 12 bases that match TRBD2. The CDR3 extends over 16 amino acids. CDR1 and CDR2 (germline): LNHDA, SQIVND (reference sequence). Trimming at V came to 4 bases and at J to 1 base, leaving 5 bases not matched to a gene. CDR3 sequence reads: CASSKTSGGVSYEQYF. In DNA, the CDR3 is TGTGCCAGTAGTAAGACTAGCGGGGGAGTATCCTACGAGCAGTACTTC.

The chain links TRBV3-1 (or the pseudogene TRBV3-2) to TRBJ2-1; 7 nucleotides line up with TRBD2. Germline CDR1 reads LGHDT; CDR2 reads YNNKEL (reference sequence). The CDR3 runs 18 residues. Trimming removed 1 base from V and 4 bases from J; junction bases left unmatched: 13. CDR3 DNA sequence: TGTGCCAGCAGCCAAGGGCGGGACTACCACCGGAAGTACAATGAGCAGTTCTTC. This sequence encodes CASSQGRDYHRKYNEQFF.